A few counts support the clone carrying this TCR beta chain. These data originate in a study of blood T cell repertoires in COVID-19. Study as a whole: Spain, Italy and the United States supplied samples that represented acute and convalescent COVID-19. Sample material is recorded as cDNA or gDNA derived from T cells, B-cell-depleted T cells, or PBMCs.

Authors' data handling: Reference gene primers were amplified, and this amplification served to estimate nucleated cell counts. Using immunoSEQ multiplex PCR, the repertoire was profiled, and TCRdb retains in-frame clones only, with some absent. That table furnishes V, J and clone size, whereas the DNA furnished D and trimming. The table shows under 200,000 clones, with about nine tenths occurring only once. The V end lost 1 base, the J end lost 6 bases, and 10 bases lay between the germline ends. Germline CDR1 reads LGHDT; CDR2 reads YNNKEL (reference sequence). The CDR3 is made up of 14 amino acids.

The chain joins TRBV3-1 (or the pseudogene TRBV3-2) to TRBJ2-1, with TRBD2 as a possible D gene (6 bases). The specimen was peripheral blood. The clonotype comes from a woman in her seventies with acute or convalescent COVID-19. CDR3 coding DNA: TGTGCCAGCAGCCAAGTACGGAGGGCCAATGAGCAGTTCTTC. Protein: CASSQVRRANEQFF.